Shown below are 15 T cell receptor beta chains from a single sample sequenced in a study of cytomegalovirus exposure and HLA in healthy donors. Primers included in the PCR were 60 Vbeta and 13 Jbeta primers. Sequenced by immunoSEQ multiplex PCR; TCRdb stores in-frame clones only, minus some. The sample holds over 150,000 clones; around 72% are singletons and the top ten take around 3.1%. The sequenced sample was PBMCs. Receptors originate from a woman in her forties or fifties in good health and CMV-seropositive.

The chain joins TRBV7-6 to TRBJ1-2; perhaps TRBD1 as D (6 bases). This CDR3 comprises 14 residues. The V and J ends lost 2 bases and 7 bases respectively, with 14 bases between them. Germline V lookup: CDR1 SGHVS, CDR2 FNYEAQ. CDR3 sequence reads: CASSLNPGALGYTF. CDR3 DNA sequence: TGTGCCAGCAGCTTAAATCCAGGGGCCCTTGGCTACACCTTC.

This sequence joins TRBV5-1 and TRBJ1-6, with D hard to call. Germline lookup yields CDR1 SGHRS and CDR2 YFSETQ. V lost 5 bases and J 6 bases, leaving 9 bases between the germline ends. This CDR3 has 13 residues. This chain's CDR3 is CASSAGVNSPLHF. In nucleotides, the CDR3 is TGCGCCAGCAGTGCGGGTGTTAATTCACCCCTCCACTTT.

In its sample, this clone was seen a few times. The gene calls are TRBV27 and TRBJ2-2, with D maybe TRBD1 (6 bases). The CDR3 has 15 amino acids. The germline V gene has CDR1 MNHEY and CDR2 SMNVEV (reference sequence). The germline V and J ends were trimmed by 6 bases and 4 bases, with 15 bases remaining between them. The CDR3 sequence is CASRPQGGSTGELFF. CDR3 DNA sequence: TGTGCCAGCAGGCCACAGGGTGGGAGCACCGGGGAGCTGTTTTTT.

The rearrangement joins TRBV30 to TRBJ2-3, with TRBD2 matching 11 bases. The CDR3 extends over 16 amino acids. Germline CDR1 GTSNPN, CDR2 SVGIG (reference sequence). The V segment lost 1 base and the J segment 5 bases; nucleotides outside the gene matches: 8. CDR3 bases: TGTGCCTGGAGTGGTACTAGCGGGGGATGGGTAGATACGCAGTATTTT. It yields the protein CAWSGTSGGWVDTQYF.

This chain uses TRBV29-1 with TRBJ1-1, with D unclear. This CDR3 contains 14 residues. CDR1 SQVTM and CDR2 ANQGSEA come from the germline V gene. V lost 1 base, J lost 4 bases, and 13 bases lay in between. CDR3 sequence (DNA): TGCAGCGTTGAAGGCGACACTGCGGGCACTGAAGCTTTCTTT. Translated: CSVEGDTAGTEAFF.

This chain links TRBV5-1 with TRBJ1-6; D uncertain. Per germline, CDR1 SGHRS and CDR2 YFSETQ. The CDR3 consists of 14 residues. V was pared by 0 bases and J by 9 bases, with 10 bases between. In DNA form, the CDR3 reads TGCGCCAGCAGCTTGGGGAGTGTAGGTTCACCCCTCCACTTT. Protein sequence: CASSLGSVGSPLHF. Drawing the rest from reference TRBV5-1 and TRBJ1-6, the complete variable domain is KAGVTQTPRYLIKTRGQQVTLSCSPISGHRSVSWYQQTPGQGLQFLFEYFSETQRNKGNFPGRFSGRQFSNSRSEMNVSTLELGDSALYLCASSLGSVGSPLHFGNGTRLTVT.

The chain couples TRBV6-4 to TRBJ1-1, with D tentatively TRBD1 (5 bases). Trimming stripped 4 bases from V and 3 bases from J, with 9 bases between. Germline assignment: CDR1 MRHNA and CDR2 SNTAGT. The CDR3 spans 13 residues. In DNA, the CDR3 is TGTGCCAGCAGTGCTGACAGATACACTGAAGCTTTCTTT. As protein: CASSADRYTEAFF.

The CDR3 DNA reads as TGTGCCAGCAGTATCCGACAGGGCGCTAATCAGCCCCAGCATTTT. Translation gives CASSIRQGANQPQHF. The V call is TRBV27, the J call TRBJ1-5; TRBD1 matches 7 bases. Germline assignment: CDR1 MNHEY and CDR2 SMNVEV (reference sequence). The CDR3 loop spans 15 amino acids. The junction had 8 bases not matched to a gene; V was cut back by 5 bases and J by 4 bases.

The chain employs TRBV10-3 and TRBJ1-2; D possibly corresponds to TRBD1 (6 bases). Germline values: CDR1 ENHRY, CDR2 SYGVKD. CDR3 length equals 13 residues. Trimming took 2 bases from V and 2 from J, leaving 6 bases between them. This chain's CDR3 is CAISEDRNYGYTF. For the CDR3, the DNA is TGTGCCATCAGTGAGGACAGGAACTATGGCTACACCTTC.

This clone was seen only a few times. The chain is built from TRBV7-2 and TRBJ1-1; D is undetermined. The CDR3 consists of 14 residues. Germline CDR1 and CDR2: SGHTA and FQGNSA. V gave up 2 bases and J gave up 2 bases, with 9 bases separating them. The CDR3 sequence: CASSLQGANTEAFF. CDR3 DNA: TGTGCCAGCAGCTTACAAGGAGCTAACACTGAAGCTTTCTTT.

The chain combines TRBV30 with TRBJ1-2; D is perhaps TRBD1 (6 bases). This CDR3 spans 13 amino acids. Looked up from germline, CDR1 is GTSNPN and CDR2 is SVGIG (reference sequence). Trimming stripped 4 bases from V and 4 bases from J, with 13 bases between. The DNA of the CDR3 is TGTGCCTGGACCGCAGGGGCTATCTATGGCTACACCTTC. Amino acid sequence: CAWTAGAIYGYTF. Using reference TRBV30 and TRBJ1-2 for the parts outside the CDR3, the full variable domain is SQTIHQWPATLVQPVGSPLSLECTVEGTSNPNLYWYRQAAGRGLQLLFYSVGIGQISSEVPQNLSASRPQDRQFILSSKKLLLSDSGFYLCAWTAGAIYGYTFGSGTRLTVV.

CDR3 residues: CASSQDRGPVYGYTF. As DNA, the CDR3 is TGTGCCAGCAGCCAGGACAGGGGGCCCGTCTATGGCTACACCTTC. This rearrangement joins TRBV9 to TRBJ1-2; 11 bases are shared with TRBD1. CDR3 length equals 15 residues. The germline gives CDR1 SGDLS, CDR2 YYNGEE. V lost 4 bases, J lost 4 bases, and 6 bases stayed unmatched.

V is TRBV11-2 and J is TRBJ1-4, with 8 nucleotides matching TRBD1. The germline CDR1 and CDR2 sequences are SGHAT and FQNNGV. The length of the CDR3 is 18 residues. V shed 5 bases and J 7 bases; nucleotides not matched to a gene: 18. DNA of the CDR3: TGTGCCAGCAGCCCAGACAGGGGCCCTGGGGTCTATGGTGAAAAACTGTTTTTT. This encodes CASSPDRGPGVYGEKLFF.

In its sample, this clone was seen once. In DNA, the CDR3 is TGTGCCAGCAGCTTAGAGCCGCGGCCCTCTTATGGCTACACCTTC. As protein: CASSLEPRPSYGYTF. This chain uses TRBV7-2 with TRBJ1-2; D uncertain. The CDR3 sequence is 15 residues long. Germline CDR1 SGHTA, CDR2 FQGNSA. V lost 1 base, J lost 5 bases, and 14 bases lay in between.

This clone was detected only a few times. The V call is TRBV4-2, the J call TRBJ2-1; a possible D gene is TRBD2 (5 bases). CDR1 and CDR2 from the germline V gene are LGHNA and YNFKEQ. This CDR3 has 14 residues. V was pared by 3 bases and J by 12 bases, with 18 bases between. The CDR3 DNA reads TGTGCCAGCAGCCATGAGGAGAGCACGGAGGTGCAGTTCTTC. Encoded protein: CASSHEESTEVQFF.